The rows below give T cell receptor beta chains drawn from one sample of a study of blood T cell dynamics during melanoma immunotherapy. Assay: immunoSEQ multiplex PCR; the TCRdb copy retains only in-frame clones and omits some. The sample includes approximately 11,000 clones, roughly 89% seen only once; the top ten take about 24%. The sequenced sample was blood, obtained from a patient treated with checkpoint blockade. All receptors derive from a human donor with melanoma. Both conserved end residues are trimmed from each CDR3.

j_call v_call cdr3_aa
TRBJ2-1 TRBV2 ASTGPGLNYADEQF
TRBJ2-7 TRBV11-2 ASSLDRFTAYEQY
TRBJ2-7 TRBV7-8 ASSFRPQGGDEQY
TRBJ1-1 TRBV28 ASSLYSEAF
TRBJ2-1 TRBV14 ASSQGGLANEQF
TRBJ2-3 TRBV7-6 ASSLAVWDTQY
TRBJ2-7 TRBV29-1 SVHRTSGTEQY
TRBJ2-1 TRBV28 ARMGGSSYNEQF
TRBJ2-2 TRBV9 ASSPRGGNTGELF
TRBJ2-6 TRBV28 ASTDGTGAGANVLT
TRBJ2-2 TRBV6-4 ASSDSLGQGAGELF